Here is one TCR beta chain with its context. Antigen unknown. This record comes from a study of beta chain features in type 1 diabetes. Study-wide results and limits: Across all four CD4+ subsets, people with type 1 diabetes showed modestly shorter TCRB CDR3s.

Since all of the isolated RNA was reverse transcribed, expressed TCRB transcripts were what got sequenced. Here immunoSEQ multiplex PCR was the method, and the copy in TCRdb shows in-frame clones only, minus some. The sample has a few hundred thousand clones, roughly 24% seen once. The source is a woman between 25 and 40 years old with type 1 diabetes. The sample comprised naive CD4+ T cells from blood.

Written as DNA, the CDR3 is TGTGCCAGCAGCACTTGGGAGGGCATTGAAAAACTGTTTTTT. Its translation is CASSTWEGIEKLFF. The chain has TRBV7-9 and TRBJ1-4; D not resolved. The CDR3 sequence is 14 residues long. Trimming left V 5 bases short and J 7 bases short, with 14 bases between. The germline gives CDR1 SEHNR, CDR2 FQNEAQ (reference sequence).